Below are 20 T cell receptor beta chains sequenced from a single sample in a study of cytomegalovirus exposure and HLA in healthy donors. With 60 Vbeta and 13 Jbeta primers, the PCR was carried out. Libraries were prepared by immunoSEQ multiplex PCR; TCRdb keeps only in-frame clonotypes and omits some of them. Counted here are around 150,000 clones, around 68% occurring once; the ten biggest clones make up less than 3.5%. Source material: PBMCs. Receptors originate from a woman in her thirties or forties in good health and CMV-seropositive.

The chain links TRBV19 to TRBJ1-5; no reliable D call. The CDR3 extends over 13 amino acids. With 5 bases removed from V and 4 bases from J, the gap between germline ends came to 9 bases. CDR1 is LNHDA, CDR2 SQIVND, per germline (reference sequence). The DNA for the CDR3 is TGTGCCAGTAGTGGGCAATGGAATCAGCCCCAGCATTTT. Translated, it gives CASSGQWNQPQHF.

V and J are TRBV19 and TRBJ1-2, with TRBD1 matching over 8 bases. CDR1 is LNHDA, CDR2 SQIVND, per germline (reference sequence). There are 13 residues in the CDR3. With V trimmed by 7 bases and J by 5 bases, 6 bases remained unmatched. In DNA, the CDR3 is TGTGCCAGTAACCGGGACAGGACTTATGGCTACACCTTC. Its translation: CASNRDRTYGYTF.

The chain recombines TRBV7-8 with TRBJ2-2, with D hard to call. CDR3 length equals 16 residues. CDR1 is SGHVS, CDR2 FQNEAQ, per germline. Deletions cut 7 bases from V and 5 bases from J, with 20 bases between. The CDR3 DNA follows: TGTGCCAGCAATGTCGCGAGGTTTATTGGAACCGGGGAGCTGTTTTTT. Its protein is CASNVARFIGTGELFF.

The count of this clone is one. A junction end diverges from the germline sequence, so it may reflect a read error. This chain links TRBV4-2 with TRBJ1-5, with TRBD1 matching over 7 bases. The germline CDR1 and CDR2 sequences are LGHNA and YNFKEQ. This CDR3 is built from 15 residues. DNA of the CDR3: TGTGCCAGCAGCCAAGCGGGACAGAGCAATCAGCCCCAGAATTTT. Protein product: CASSQAGQSNQPQNF.

V and J are TRBV7-9 and TRBJ1-4; D gene uncertain. V dropped 2 bases and J dropped 3 bases, with 4 bases sitting between them. The germline gives CDR1 SEHNR, CDR2 FQNEAQ (reference sequence). This CDR3 has 13 residues. In DNA, the CDR3 is TGTGCCAGCAGCTTATACTCTAATGAAAAACTGTTTTTT. Amino acid sequence: CASSLYSNEKLFF.

This clone was picked up a small number of times. This sequence joins TRBV19 and TRBJ2-7, with D tentatively TRBD2 (6 bases). The V end lost 8 bases, the J end lost 0 bases, and 11 bases lay between the germline ends. The CDR3 is 13 amino acids. CDR1 and CDR2 (germline): LNHDA, SQIVND (reference sequence). CDR3 nucleotides: TGTGCCAGTGGGGGAGGCAGCTCCTACGAGCAGTACTTC. Translation gives CASGGGSSYEQYF.

This clone was seen only once. V and J are TRBV27 and TRBJ2-3, with TRBD2 matching 14 bases. The CDR3 is made up of 15 amino acids. V gave up 6 bases and J gave up 9 bases; unmatched junction bases: 8. CDR1 is MNHEY and CDR2 is SMNVEV in the germline V gene (reference sequence). CDR3 nucleotides: TGTGCCAGCAGGGGATGGGGACTAGCGGGAGAAACGCAGTATTTT. Its translation: CASRGWGLAGETQYF.

This clone was picked up a small number of times. V and J are TRBV19 and TRBJ1-3, with no clear D. Germline V gene data show CDR1 as LNHDA and CDR2 as SQIVND (reference sequence). V dropped 1 base and J dropped 0 bases, with 4 bases sitting between them. There are 14 residues in the CDR3. For the CDR3, the DNA is TGTGCCAGTAGTATAGCCCTCTCTGGAAACACCATATATTTT. Translation: CASSIALSGNTIYF. Full variable domain (outside the CDR3, taken from reference TRBV19 and TRBJ1-3): DGGITQSPKYLFRKEGQNVTLSCEQNLNHDAMYWYRQDPGQGLRLIYYSQIVNDFQKGDIAEGYSVSREKKESFPLTVTSAQKNPTAFYLCASSIALSGNTIYFGEGSWLTVV.

The genes are TRBV6-6 and TRBJ2-7; TRBD1 matches 10 bases. The V gene end was trimmed by 1 base and the J gene end by 3 bases; junction bases not matched to a gene: 3. The CDR3 spans 15 residues. Per germline, CDR1 MNHNY and CDR2 SVGAGI (reference sequence). The CDR3 DNA is TGTGCCAGCAGTTACTTGACAGGGGGCATCTACGAGCAGTACTTC. This gives the protein CASSYLTGGIYEQYF.

The V call is TRBV6-5, the J call TRBJ1-3, with D hard to call. The CDR3 is made up of 13 amino acids. Looked up from germline, CDR1 is MNHEY and CDR2 is SVGAGI. V shed 6 bases and J shed 2 bases, with 8 bases lying between them. Here the CDR3 DNA reads TGTGCCAGCAGATCGGAGGCTGGAAACACCATATATTTT. Translating gives CASRSEAGNTIYF.

The chain combines TRBV25-1 with TRBJ1-4, with 8 bases matching TRBD1. This CDR3 has 14 residues. The V gene end was trimmed by 10 bases and the J gene end by 5 bases; junction bases not matched to a gene: 9. Looked up from germline, CDR1 is MGHDK and CDR2 is SYGVNS. CDR3 DNA: TGTGCCACCCTATCAGGACAGGGAAATGAAAAACTGTTTTTT. Translating gives CATLSGQGNEKLFF.

This CDR3 is CSATSTDTQYF. The CDR3 nucleotides are TGCAGCGCGACTAGCACAGATACGCAGTATTTT. The J gene is TRBJ2-3, the V gene TRBV29-1; D is unresolved. The CDR3 covers 11 residues. Germline values: CDR1 SQVTM, CDR2 ANQGSEA. V lost 7 bases and J lost 0, with 5 bases in between.

This clone showed up just once. The genes are TRBV6-5 and TRBJ2-1, with 9 bases that match TRBD2. V lost 2 bases to trimming and J lost 7 bases; unmatched junction nucleotides: 6. The germline gives CDR1 MNHEY, CDR2 SVGAGI. This CDR3 has 15 amino acids. CDR3 nucleotides: TGTGCCAGCAGTTACCAACTAGCGGGTAAAAATGAGCAGTTCTTC. Translated, it gives CASSYQLAGKNEQFF.

V is TRBV5-5 and J is TRBJ2-5; possibly TRBD1 for D (5 bases). This CDR3 contains 15 residues. In germline, CDR1 is SGHKS, CDR2 YYEKEE (reference sequence). V lost 0 bases to trimming and J lost 1 base, with 10 bases between them. CDR3 coding DNA: TGTGCCAGCAGCTTGGCACCAGGGATCCAAGAGACCCAGTACTTC. Amino acids: CASSLAPGIQETQYF. The entire variable domain, with the rest obtained from reference TRBV5-5 and TRBJ2-5, is as follows: DAGVTQSPTHLIKTRGQQVTLRCSPISGHKSVSWYQQVLGQGPQFIFQYYEKEERGRGNFPDRFSARQFPNYSSELNVNALLLGDSALYLCASSLAPGIQETQYFGPGTRLLVL.

The chain joins TRBV28 to TRBJ2-5; D possibly corresponds to TRBD1 (5 bases). There are 13 residues in the CDR3. The germline V gene encodes CDR1 MDHEN and CDR2 SYDVKM. V was pared by 5 bases and J by 4 bases, with 11 bases between. The CDR3 sequence is CASSTRAVETQYF. CDR3 in DNA: TGTGCCAGCAGTACCAGGGCCGTAGAGACCCAGTACTTC.

J is TRBJ1-2 and V is TRBV7-9, with D possibly matching TRBD1 (6 bases). Germline assignment: CDR1 SEHNR and CDR2 FQNEAQ (reference sequence). The CDR3 has 16 amino acids. V was trimmed by 3 bases and J by 5 bases, leaving 19 bases between them. Here the CDR3 DNA reads TGTGCCAGCAGCTTGTTAGGGGACAACGTTTCGTATGGCTACACCTTC. Its translation is CASSLLGDNVSYGYTF.

This rearrangement joins TRBV10-3 to TRBJ2-3, with 7 bases lining up with TRBD1. J gave up 9 bases and V 4 bases, and 10 bases lay outside the gene matches. Germline CDR1 ENHRY, CDR2 SYGVKD. CDR3 length: 14 residues. Here the CDR3 DNA reads TGTGCCATCAGTGGGCAGGGGGAATATTTAACGCAGTATTTT. As protein: CAISGQGEYLTQYF.

This chain connects TRBV19 to TRBJ2-3; 11 nucleotides agree with TRBD2. The CDR3 has 16 residues. V gave up 4 bases and J gave up 2 bases; unmatched junction bases: 5. Per the germline V gene, CDR1 is LNHDA and CDR2 is SQIVND (reference sequence). As DNA, the CDR3 is TGTGCCAGTAGTAAGACTAGCGGGGAGTTCACAGATACGCAGTATTTT. Translated: CASSKTSGEFTDTQYF.

The V and J genes are TRBV6-5 and TRBJ1-2; D unclear. Germline V lookup: CDR1 MNHEY, CDR2 SVGAGI. V was trimmed by 0 bases and J by 1 base, leaving 9 bases between them. There are 15 residues in the CDR3. As DNA, the CDR3 is TGTGCCAGCAGTTACTCGAGCCCGGTTAACTATGGCTACACCTTC. Translated: CASSYSSPVNYGYTF.

This clone has only a few counts. The V and J genes are TRBV7-9 and TRBJ1-6; D gene uncertain. Looked up from germline, CDR1 is SEHNR and CDR2 is FQNEAQ (reference sequence). With 5 bases removed from V and 6 bases from J, the gap between germline ends came to 11 bases. The CDR3 length is 14 residues. CDR3 sequence (DNA): TGTGCCAGCAGCCGGCGCGAGGGTAATTCACCCCTCCACTTT. Its protein is CASSRREGNSPLHF. The full variable domain, rest sourced from reference TRBV7-9 and TRBJ1-6, is DTGVSQNPRHKITKRGQNVTFRCDPISEHNRLYWYRQTLGQGPEFLTYFQNEAQLEKSRLLSDRFSAERPKGSFSTLEIQRTEQGDSAMYLCASSRREGNSPLHFGNGTRLTVT.